The clone carrying this TCR beta chain was seen a handful of times. The antigen is unknown. The CDR3 runs to 15 residues. V gave up 0 bases and J gave up 2 bases, with 11 bases separating them. Per germline, CDR1 SGHDT and CDR2 YYEEEE. This sample was included in a study of identical twins. TCRdb passed the 5' RACE reads through MiXCR, listing each CDR3 protein once. The table lists 500,000 or so distinct CDR3 sequences, around 20% of them singletons, with around 1% in the top ten. Study outcomes and limitations: Recombination models fit unrelated individuals' TCR alpha sharing but underestimated twins'. A cross-sectional statistical analysis, not follow-up of the same donors, supported the conclusions. Excess sharing between twins was weaker in beta out-of-frame sequences.

The same sample was also studied in work on T cells expressing NK-cell markers. From that report: Also leading the CD3+CD56-NKG2C+ fraction in a handful of donors were these clonotypes.

The origin of this receptor is a young woman in good health. The sequencing input was CD4+ T cells sorted from blood. The chain employs TRBV5-6 and TRBJ2-5; tentatively, D is TRBD2 (6 bases). The CDR3 sequence is CASSLAPGEQETQYF. The CDR3 DNA sequence: TGTGCCAGCAGCTTGGCCCCGGGGGAGCAAGAGACCCAGTACTTC.